A single sample gave rise to the 30 T cell receptor beta chains below, sequenced in a study of Ad26.COV2.S vaccination and SARS-CoV-2 variants. Data came from immunoSEQ multiplex PCR; TCRdb stores just in-frame clones and leaves some out. The top ten clones hold 9% to 15% of a sample with under 550,000 clones, 80% to 95% of them seen once. Treatment defined: 15 to 20 received Ad26.COV2.S at low or high dose, single or two shots; about 5 received placebo; per-sample allocation not given. Repertoires come from day 63 after the first vaccine or placebo injection. This specimen consisted of peripheral blood, obtained in a trial of Ad26.COV2.S vaccine versus placebo. The receptors were gathered from a person aged 18-65 years who received the Ad26.COV2.S COVID-19 vaccine or a placebo.

The chain is built from TRBV6-5 and TRBJ2-1, with TRBD1 matching 8 bases. Per germline, CDR1 MNHEY and CDR2 SVGAGI. V was clipped by 11 bases and J by 2 bases; unmatched bases: 11. The CDR3 contains 15 residues. Here the CDR3 DNA reads TGTGCCGACAAAATACGGGACAGGACCTACAATGAGCAGTTCTTC. This encodes CADKIRDRTYNEQFF.

This rearrangement joins TRBV5-1 to TRBJ1-2, with 7 bases lining up with TRBD1. The germline V gene has CDR1 SGHRS and CDR2 YFSETQ. V shed 5 bases and J 4 bases; nucleotides not matched to a gene: 8. CDR3 size: 14 residues. The chain's CDR3 is CASSPNTGAYGYTF. In DNA form, the CDR3 reads TGCGCCAGCAGTCCCAATACAGGGGCCTATGGCTACACCTTC. The full variable domain, rest sourced from reference TRBV5-1 and TRBJ1-2, is KAGVTQTPRYLIKTRGQQVTLSCSPISGHRSVSWYQQTPGQGLQFLFEYFSETQRNKGNFPGRFSGRQFSNSRSEMNVSTLELGDSALYLCASSPNTGAYGYTFGSGTRLTVV.

V gene TRBV19 combines with J gene TRBJ1-6; TRBD1 matches at 8 bases. This CDR3 comprises 15 residues. V shed 3 bases and J 7 bases; nucleotides not matched to a gene: 5. Per the germline V gene, CDR1 is LNHDA and CDR2 is SQIVND (reference sequence). The CDR3 region is CASSMDRAANSPLHF. The CDR3 nucleotides read TGTGCCAGTAGTATGGACAGGGCCGCCAATTCACCCCTCCACTTT.

In this sample, this clone turned up once. V gene TRBV9 combines with J gene TRBJ2-6; D not certain. V was pared by 0 bases and J by 0 bases, with 10 bases between. Germline CDR1 is SGDLS and CDR2 is YYNGEE. The CDR3 loop spans 17 amino acids. CDR3 nucleotide sequence: TGTGCCAGCAGCGTAGAGGTGGCCCGCTCTGGGGCCAACGTCCTGACTTTC. Amino acid sequence: CASSVEVARSGANVLTF. Filled out from reference TRBV9 and TRBJ2-6, the complete variable domain reads DSGVTQTPKHLITATGQRVTLRCSPRSGDLSVYWYQQSLDQGLQFLIQYYNGEERAKGNILERFSAQQFPDLHSELNLSSLELGDSALYFCASSVEVARSGANVLTFGAGSRLTVL.

This clone was seen repeatedly, ten times or more. The CDR3 sequence: CASSDWFGDGGEAQGQYF. The CDR3 DNA follows: TGTGCCAGCAGTGACTGGTTCGGGGATGGCGGAGAGGCACAGGGGCAGTACTTC. The chain couples TRBV6-4 to TRBJ2-7, with TRBD1 as a possible D gene (6 bases). Trimming took off 1 base at V and 9 bases at J, with 28 bases between the two ends. CDR3 length equals 18 residues. Per germline, CDR1 MRHNA and CDR2 SNTAGT.

J is TRBJ2-7 and V is TRBV5-8; TRBD1 aligns across 7 bases. Trimming cost V 4 bases and J 5 bases; bases outside gene matches: 12. The CDR3 spans 15 residues. Germline lookup yields CDR1 SGHTS and CDR2 YDEGEE. The CDR3 reads CASSNQGGLFHEQYF. DNA of the CDR3: TGTGCCAGCAGCAACCAAGGGGGCCTTTTCCACGAGCAGTACTTC.

This chain joins TRBV19 and TRBJ2-5, with D hard to call. The CDR3 sequence is 14 residues long. Germline-derived CDR1 and CDR2 are LNHDA and SQIVND (reference sequence). Between the trimmed V and J ends, which lost 5 bases and 5 bases, there was a span of 15 bases. CDR3 protein: CASSPFSGMETQYF. The CDR3 bases are TGTGCCAGTAGTCCATTTTCAGGAATGGAGACCCAGTACTTC.

The CDR3 here is CASTPPGLAGNEQFF. The CDR3, as DNA: TGCGCCAGCACCCCGCCGGGACTAGCGGGAAATGAGCAGTTCTTC. The chain couples TRBV5-1 to TRBJ2-1; TRBD2 agrees at 13 bases. V lost 6 bases and J lost 7; bases outside the gene matches: 7. Germline CDR1 is SGHRS and CDR2 is YFSETQ. The CDR3 is 15 amino acids. The complete variable domain, with remaining parts taken from reference TRBV5-1 and TRBJ2-1, reads KAGVTQTPRYLIKTRGQQVTLSCSPISGHRSVSWYQQTPGQGLQFLFEYFSETQRNKGNFPGRFSGRQFSNSRSEMNVSTLELGDSALYLCASTPPGLAGNEQFFGPGTRLTVL.

The J gene is TRBJ2-6, the V gene TRBV7-2, with D tentatively TRBD1 (6 bases). CDR3 size: 17 residues. Germline loops: CDR1 SGHTA, CDR2 FQGNSA. The V end lost 4 bases, the J end lost 0 bases, and 13 bases lay between the germline ends. CDR3 DNA: TGTGCCAGCAGCTGGCCGACAGGCAGCTCTGGGGCCAACGTCCTGACTTTC. It specifies CASSWPTGSSGANVLTF.

This clone was seen only once. The rearrangement uses TRBV19 and TRBJ2-7; D gene uncertain. The CDR3 has 13 residues. V dropped 3 bases and J dropped 3 bases, with 9 bases sitting between them. Looked up from germline, CDR1 is LNHDA and CDR2 is SQIVND (reference sequence). CDR3: CASSIGGDYEQYF. CDR3 coding DNA: TGTGCCAGTAGTATCGGTGGGGACTACGAGCAGTACTTC.

The CDR3 spells CASSPTGTSFFHEQFF. DNA of the CDR3: TGTGCCAGCAGTCCTACCGGGACTAGCTTCTTCCATGAGCAGTTCTTC. The chain links TRBV25-1 to TRBJ2-1; 9 bases agree with TRBD2. V gave up 5 bases and J gave up 8 bases; unmatched junction bases: 13. From germline, CDR1 is MGHDK and CDR2 SYGVNS. This CDR3 is built from 16 residues.

This clone was seen just once. This chain connects TRBV18 to TRBJ1-2; 7 bases agree with TRBD1. After removal of 4 bases from V and 3 bases from J, the junction contained 8 bases not matched to a gene. CDR1 is KGHSH and CDR2 is LQKENI in the germline V gene. CDR3 size: 15 residues. The CDR3 DNA reads as TGTGCCAGCTCACTGGAAGACAGGGACGACTATGGCTACACCTTC. Amino acids: CASSLEDRDDYGYTF. The full variable domain, its missing parts supplied by reference TRBV18 and TRBJ1-2, is NAGVMQNPRHLVRRRGQEARLRCSPMKGHSHVYWYRQLPEEGLKFMVYLQKENIIDESGMPKERFSAEFPKEGPSILRIQQVVRGDSAAYFCASSLEDRDDYGYTFGSGTRLTVV.

This clone was observed a single time. The chain joins TRBV6-5 to TRBJ2-7, with 9 bases that match TRBD2. The V gene's germline CDR1 is MNHEY and CDR2 SVGAGI. This CDR3 is built from 15 residues. J was trimmed by 2 bases and V by 0 bases; bases with no gene match: 2. In DNA, the CDR3 is TGTGCCAGCAGTTACTCGACTAGCGGCCCCTACGAGCAGTACTTC. It encodes CASSYSTSGPYEQYF.

The chain couples TRBV25-1 to TRBJ2-6; the match to TRBD1 covers 12 bases. The germline V gene encodes CDR1 MGHDK and CDR2 SYGVNS. The CDR3 spans 17 residues. Germline trimming cut 5 bases from V and 4 bases from J; bases unmatched to any gene: 6. CDR3: CASSPRDRGLGANVLTF. The CDR3, as DNA: TGTGCCAGCAGTCCTCGGGACAGGGGGCTGGGGGCCAACGTCCTGACTTTC.

This chain links TRBV12-3 or TRBV12-4 with TRBJ1-2, with TRBD1 as a possible D gene (5 bases). The V end lost 3 bases, the J end lost 3 bases, and 8 bases lay between the germline ends. The CDR3 is 13 residues long. The CDR3 DNA follows: TGTGCCAGCAGTTTTAGGGGTGACTATGGCTACACCTTC. This sequence encodes CASSFRGDYGYTF.

The chain links TRBV12-2 to TRBJ2-1. TRBV12-2 is deemed a pseudogene. The length of the CDR3 is 20 residues. The CDR3 region is CASRSRGEGRAVLKDNEQFF. The CDR3 DNA follows: TGTGCAAGTCGCTCCAGGGGGGAGGGCCGAGCTGTCCTAAAGGACAATGAGCAGTTCTTC.

The chain joins TRBV29-1 to TRBJ2-3, with TRBD1 matching over 10 bases. Unmatched junction bases numbered 6, after V lost 7 bases and J lost 2 bases. This CDR3 has 14 residues. Germline lookup yields CDR1 SQVTM and CDR2 ANQGSEA. DNA for the CDR3: TGCAGCGCAAGGACAGGGGGTTTCACAGATACGCAGTATTTT. This sequence encodes CSARTGGFTDTQYF.

This chain links TRBV6-5 with TRBJ1-2, with 8 bases that match TRBD1. This CDR3 spans 15 amino acids. Germline V gene sequence: CDR1 MNHEY, CDR2 SVGAGI. V shed 5 bases, J shed 4 bases, and the junction held 9 bases outside the gene matches. The CDR3 region is CASSRGAGTGYGYTF. In DNA form, the CDR3 reads TGTGCCAGCAGTCGTGGGGCCGGGACAGGCTATGGCTACACCTTC.

The V and J genes are TRBV7-3 and TRBJ2-2; D not certain. From germline, CDR1 is SGHTA and CDR2 FQGTGA. Trimming shortened V by 5 bases and J by 1 base, and 8 bases separated the two germline ends. This CDR3 region has 14 residues. CDR3 nucleotide sequence: TGTGCCAGCAGCCCCCAGGAGAACACCGGGGAGCTGTTTTTT. Encoded protein: CASSPQENTGELFF.

The V call is TRBV27, the J call TRBJ2-1, with 9 bases lining up with TRBD2. J was trimmed by 7 bases and V by 6 bases; bases with no gene match: 10. Germline CDR1 MNHEY, CDR2 SMNVEV (reference sequence). The CDR3 runs to 15 residues. CDR3 bases: TGTGCCAGCAGAGGACTAGCGAGGATAGGGAATGAGCAGTTCTTC. Its protein product is CASRGLARIGNEQFF.

The chain carries TRBV5-1 and TRBJ2-5, with 9 nucleotides matching TRBD2. Germline V CDR1 and CDR2: SGHRS, YFSETQ. With 1 base clipped from V and 2 bases from J, the junction kept 3 bases outside the gene matches. This CDR3 contains 15 residues. CDR3 amino acids: CASSLFLAGQETQYF. The CDR3 DNA follows: TGCGCCAGCAGCTTGTTCCTAGCGGGGCAAGAGACCCAGTACTTC. The whole variable domain, filled in from reference TRBV5-1 and TRBJ2-5, reads KAGVTQTPRYLIKTRGQQVTLSCSPISGHRSVSWYQQTPGQGLQFLFEYFSETQRNKGNFPGRFSGRQFSNSRSEMNVSTLELGDSALYLCASSLFLAGQETQYFGPGTRLLVL.

The gene calls are TRBV5-4 and TRBJ2-3; 9 nucleotides line up with TRBD2. The V gene end was trimmed by 0 bases and the J gene end by 6 bases; junction bases not matched to a gene: 8. Germline CDR1 reads SGHNT; CDR2 reads YYREEE (reference sequence). The CDR3 consists of 16 residues. In DNA form, the CDR3 reads TGTGCCAGCAGCTTGGGGGGTCTAGCGGGAAAGGATACGCAGTATTTT. Translation gives CASSLGGLAGKDTQYF. Drawing the rest from reference TRBV5-4 and TRBJ2-3, the complete variable domain is ETGVTQSPTHLIKTRGQQVTLRCSSQSGHNTVSWYQQALGQGPQFIFQYYREEENGRGNFPPRFSGLQFPNYSSELNVNALELDDSALYLCASSLGGLAGKDTQYFGPGTRLTVL.

The chain recombines TRBV6-5 with TRBJ2-7; 7 bases fit TRBD2. Germline V CDR1 and CDR2: MNHEY, SVGAGI. The CDR3 covers 14 residues. Trimming at V came to 4 bases and at J to 1 base, leaving 4 bases not matched to a gene. The CDR3 spells CASSSPGLSYEQYF. The DNA for the CDR3 is TGTGCCAGCAGTTCCCCGGGACTATCCTACGAGCAGTACTTC.

With respect to this clone: This sample includes further DNA sequences coding for the same CDR3. The chain recombines TRBV12-3 or TRBV12-4 with TRBJ1-1; possibly TRBD1 for D (5 bases). V lost 6 bases, J lost 4 bases, and 9 bases lay in between. The CDR3 has 12 amino acids. Here the CDR3 reads CASRRGSTEAFF. CDR3 in DNA: TGTGCCAGCAGGAGGGGTTCCACTGAAGCTTTCTTT.

This chain uses TRBV20-1 with TRBJ1-1; D ambiguous. Germline V gene sequence: CDR1 DFQATT, CDR2 SNEGSKA (reference sequence). The CDR3 sequence is 10 residues long. Trimming left V 7 bases short and J 7 bases short, with 10 bases between. In nucleotides, the CDR3 is TGCAGTGTTCACAAGAGTGAAGCTTTCTTT. It yields the protein CSVHKSEAFF.

This sequence joins TRBV7-2 and TRBJ1-2; D is unclear. The V gene's germline CDR1 is SGHTA and CDR2 FQGNSA. V shed 4 bases and J shed 7 bases, with 7 bases lying between them. The CDR3 loop spans 11 amino acids. The CDR3 reads CASSSSFGYTF. CDR3 coding DNA: TGTGCCAGCAGCTCGAGTTTTGGCTACACCTTC.

This clone was recorded a few times. CDR3: CASSETVYFNSPLHF. The CDR3 DNA sequence: TGTGCCAGCAGTGAGACAGTATACTTTAATTCACCCCTCCACTTT. The rearrangement uses TRBV6-1 and TRBJ1-6, with a tentative D call TRBD1 (5 bases). The CDR3 consists of 15 residues. V shed 3 bases and J shed 6 bases, with 12 bases lying between them. Germline V CDR1 and CDR2: MNHNS, SASEGT.

This clone was observed a single time. The genes are TRBV6-2 or TRBV6-3 and TRBJ1-5; TRBD1 agrees at 8 bases. Germline loops: CDR1 MNHEY, CDR2 SVGEGT. The CDR3 consists of 18 residues. The V gene end was trimmed by 6 bases and the J gene end by 3 bases; junction bases not matched to a gene: 16. The CDR3 DNA sequence: TGTGCCAGCAGCCCCTGGCGGACAGGGCTGATCGACAATCAGCCCCAGCATTTT. Protein sequence: CASSPWRTGLIDNQPQHF.

Only one count was recorded for this clone. This sequence joins TRBV7-9 and TRBJ1-2, with D unresolved. The germline V gene encodes CDR1 SEHNR and CDR2 FQNEAQ (reference sequence). The CDR3 is made up of 14 amino acids. Trimming took off 5 bases at V and 4 bases at J, with 14 bases between the two ends. The CDR3 region is CASSPDVPTYGYTF. CDR3 sequence (DNA): TGTGCCAGCAGCCCCGACGTCCCAACCTATGGCTACACCTTC.

This chain uses TRBV18 with TRBJ1-1, with D unclear. From germline, CDR1 is KGHSH and CDR2 LQKENI. The CDR3 has 12 residues. Between the trimmed V and J ends, which lost 2 bases and 11 bases, there was a span of 12 bases. Written as DNA, the CDR3 is TGTGCCAGCTCACCAATGGAGGCTGGGGCTTTCTTT. Amino acid sequence: CASSPMEAGAFF.